Listed here are 20 T cell receptor beta chains from one sample, sequenced in a study of blood T cell repertoires in COVID-19. Clones were sequenced by immunoSEQ multiplex PCR, and TCRdb holds only the in-frame ones, with some missing. The sample holds hundreds of thousands of clones; approximately 89% are singletons and the top ten take roughly 3%. Sequenced: peripheral blood. These receptors were taken from a woman younger than 35 who had recovered from COVID-19.

The chain uses TRBV24-1 and TRBJ2-2, with 10 bases lining up with TRBD2. The CDR3 sequence is 17 residues long. Germline V lookup: CDR1 KGHDR, CDR2 SFDVKD. The V gene end was trimmed by 3 bases and the J gene end by 5 bases; junction bases not matched to a gene: 8. CDR3 loop: CATSDNSGRAFTGELFF. The CDR3 nucleotides are TGTGCCACCAGTGATAACAGCGGGAGGGCCTTTACCGGGGAGCTGTTTTTT.

The chain is built from TRBV6-2 or TRBV6-3 and TRBJ1-1; D gene unclear. The germline CDR1 and CDR2 sequences are MNHEY and SVGEGT. The V and J ends lost 6 bases and 4 bases respectively, with 15 bases between them. The CDR3 consists of 14 residues. CDR3 DNA sequence: TGTGCCAGCAGCTCATTCCGAACGGGCACTGAAGCTTTCTTT. Translated: CASSSFRTGTEAFF.

The chain links TRBV5-5 to TRBJ1-3, with no clear D. CDR1 SGHKS and CDR2 YYEKEE come from the germline V gene (reference sequence). Trimming pared 0 bases from V and 1 base from J, leaving 8 bases between. The CDR3 is 15 amino acids. CDR3 bases: TGTGCCAGCAGCTTGGGGAGGTCGTCTGGAAACACCATATATTTT. This sequence encodes CASSLGRSSGNTIYF.

The J gene is TRBJ1-2, the V gene TRBV5-4; D call uncertain. The V end lost 4 bases, the J end lost 5 bases, and 18 bases lay between the germline ends. There are 15 residues in the CDR3. CDR1 SGHNT and CDR2 YYREEE come from the germline V gene (reference sequence). The CDR3 DNA follows: TGTGCCAGCAGCAGCGAACCCCCTCTCTCATATGGCTACACCTTC. Protein: CASSSEPPLSYGYTF.

The CDR3 spells CASSSRIAGPSNEQFF. CDR3 DNA sequence: TGTGCCAGCAGCTCGAGAATAGCGGGCCCAAGCAATGAGCAGTTCTTC. The rearrangement joins TRBV7-2 to TRBJ2-1, with 7 bases lining up with TRBD2. Germline CDR1 is SGHTA and CDR2 is FQGNSA. The V segment lost 4 bases and the J segment 6 bases; nucleotides outside the gene matches: 12. This CDR3 is 16 amino acids long.

V usage is TRBV5-1 and J usage is TRBJ1-1; TRBD1 matches 7 bases. The germline gives CDR1 SGHRS, CDR2 YFSETQ. The J segment lost 1 base and the V segment lost 7 bases, leaving 4 bases of the junction unmatched. The CDR3 contains 13 residues. The CDR3 region has the DNA TGCGCCAGCCAGGGACAGAGGAACACTGAAGCTTTCTTT. Translated, it gives CASQGQRNTEAFF.

Here the CDR3 DNA reads TGTGCCAGCAGCTTTAGTCGCAGTTGGGGCTCCATCGCAAACACCATATATTTT. Amino acid sequence: CASSFSRSWGSIANTIYF. The chain joins TRBV11-2 to TRBJ1-3, with D possibly TRBD1 on 5 matching bases. The CDR3 length is 18 residues. V dropped 3 bases and J dropped 6 bases, with 24 bases sitting between them. The germline gives CDR1 SGHAT, CDR2 FQNNGV.

This sequence joins TRBV5-6 and TRBJ2-3; 7 nucleotides align to TRBD1. This CDR3 has 14 amino acids. The ends lost 2 bases at V and 8 bases at J; junction bases unmatched: 8. Germline CDR1 is SGHDT and CDR2 is YYEEEE. The CDR3 sequence: CASSLTDRVGTQYF. DNA of the CDR3: TGTGCCAGCAGCTTAACTGACAGGGTGGGTACGCAGTATTTT.

The chain links TRBV11-3 to TRBJ2-5; D possibly corresponds to TRBD2 (6 bases). This CDR3 contains 15 residues. Deletions cut 5 bases from V and 3 bases from J, with 16 bases between. Germline values: CDR1 SGHNT, CDR2 YENEEA. CDR3 in amino acids: CASSPGLVREETQYF. DNA of the CDR3: TGTGCCAGCAGCCCGGGACTCGTACGGGAAGAGACCCAGTACTTC.

The chain has TRBV30 and TRBJ1-6; the match to TRBD1 covers 7 bases. The junction had 8 bases not matched to a gene; V was cut back by 5 bases and J by 7 bases. Germline loops: CDR1 GTSNPN, CDR2 SVGIG (reference sequence). The CDR3 runs to 14 residues. For the CDR3, the DNA is TGTGCCTGGGAGCAGGGGGTGCCGAATTCACCCCTCCACTTT. Translating gives CAWEQGVPNSPLHF.

This chain connects TRBV9 to TRBJ1-4; D is undetermined. CDR3 length: 13 residues. Germline values: CDR1 SGDLS, CDR2 YYNGEE. The ends were cut back, 2 bases at V and 5 bases at J, with 7 bases in the middle. The DNA for the CDR3 is TGTGCCAGCAGCGTGGGAGGAAATGAAAAACTGTTTTTT. This encodes CASSVGGNEKLFF.

The rearrangement uses TRBV30 and TRBJ1-4; maybe TRBD1 (6 bases). Germline CDR1 is GTSNPN and CDR2 is SVGIG (reference sequence). Trimming removed 1 base from V and 10 bases from J, with 13 bases in between. CDR3 length: 13 amino acids. The DNA of the CDR3 is TGTGCCTGGAGTGGACAGGTTCGTGGAAAACTGTTTTTT. It codes for CAWSGQVRGKLFF.

V and J are TRBV5-6 and TRBJ2-7, with 8 bases that match TRBD1. The CDR3 has 13 amino acids. Trimming took 2 bases from V and 6 from J; bases not matched to a gene: 4. From germline, CDR1 is SGHDT and CDR2 YYEEEE. The chain's CDR3 is CASSFPGGTEQYV. CDR3 nucleotide sequence: TGTGCCAGCAGCTTCCCAGGGGGCACCGAGCAGTACGTC.

The genes are TRBV5-1 and TRBJ2-2; 7 positions match TRBD2. Trimming took 6 bases from V and 1 from J; bases not matched to a gene: 3. Germline lookup yields CDR1 SGHRS and CDR2 YFSETQ. This CDR3 region has 14 residues. In nucleotides, the CDR3 is TGCGCCAGCAATTCGGGAGGGAACACCGGGGAGCTGTTTTTT. As protein: CASNSGGNTGELFF.

The rearrangement uses TRBV11-3 and TRBJ1-6, with D perhaps matching TRBD1 (6 bases). CDR1 and CDR2 from the germline V gene are SGHNT and YENEEA. Trimming pared 5 bases from V and 8 bases from J, leaving 16 bases between. This CDR3 has 15 residues. CDR3 protein: CASSVGQLGYSPLHF. The CDR3 DNA reads as TGTGCCAGCAGCGTAGGACAGTTGGGTTATTCACCCCTCCACTTT.

The chain combines TRBV4-3 with TRBJ2-2; D is undetermined. This CDR3 spans 15 amino acids. The V end was cut by 3 bases, the J end by 6 bases, with 14 bases between. In germline, CDR1 is LGHNA, CDR2 YSLEER. CDR3 residues: CASSQLAQSSGELFF. The CDR3 DNA follows: TGCGCCAGCAGCCAGTTGGCTCAATCGTCCGGGGAGCTGTTTTTT.

This clone showed up just a few times. This chain uses TRBV6-1 with TRBJ2-7; D remains unclear. Per germline, CDR1 MNHNS and CDR2 SASEGT. The CDR3 runs 12 residues. V shed 2 bases and J shed 12 bases, with 14 bases lying between them. The CDR3 DNA is TGTGCCAGCAGTGAACATGAGGTCCGCCGGTACGTC. Amino acids: CASSEHEVRRYV.

The chain is built from TRBV11-3 and TRBJ2-1; D may be TRBD1 (7 bases). V shed 5 bases and J shed 9 bases, with 20 bases lying between them. Looked up from germline, CDR1 is SGHNT and CDR2 is YENEEA. This CDR3 comprises 15 residues. The CDR3 DNA sequence: TGTGCCAGCAGCCCTCGGAGGGGGCTTAGAGGTGAGCAGTTCTTC. The encoded protein is CASSPRRGLRGEQFF.

This chain links TRBV5-4 with TRBJ1-4; D is unclear. The CDR3 extends over 13 amino acids. The germline V and J ends were trimmed by 1 base and 6 bases, with 7 bases remaining between them. In germline, CDR1 is SGHNT, CDR2 YYREEE (reference sequence). The DNA for the CDR3 is TGTGCCAGCAGCTTGTTAACGGATGAAAAACTGTTTTTT. Protein sequence: CASSLLTDEKLFF.

This chain connects TRBV7-9 to TRBJ2-3; tentative D call: TRBD1 (6 bases). CDR3 length: 18 amino acids. In germline, CDR1 is SEHNR, CDR2 FQNEAQ (reference sequence). The V end lost 3 bases, the J end lost 5 bases, and 24 bases lay between the germline ends. This CDR3 reads CASSFGIGRGHLRDTQYF. CDR3 DNA sequence: TGTGCCAGCAGCTTTGGAATCGGTAGGGGACACCTGAGAGATACGCAGTATTTT.